The clone carrying this T cell receptor (beta chain) was recorded a few times. What it binds is not known. Time point given: baseline, week 1 (first vaccination visit). Noted treatment: pre-vaccination baseline after standard-of-care therapy. New WHO grade 3 or 4 astrocytomas that were IDH1-mutant and ATRX-lost had been found in donors. Here immunoSEQ multiplex PCR was the method, and the copy in TCRdb shows in-frame clones only, minus some. The sample holds roughly 34,000 clones, around 80% seen once. The source of the sample is a study of a mutant IDH1 vaccine in newly diagnosed glioma. Looking at the study overall: Treated patients, around 60% male and roughly 40% female, averaged around 40 years of age. The earlier regimen, radiotherapy, temozolomide, or both, was most often both.

The study's findings and limits: Any relationship between pseudoprogression and changes in top peripheral T cell clonotypes seemed absent.

V gave up 1 base and J gave up 11 bases; unmatched junction bases: 4. Germline loops: CDR1 MDHEN, CDR2 SYDVKM. This CDR3 contains 12 residues. This TCR came from a man aged 50 to 59 with glioma. Some clones in this sample may be carry-over from other donors' samples. This chain joins TRBV28 and TRBJ1-1; 7 bases align to TRBD1. This sample comprised peripheral blood mononuclear cells (PBMCs), obtained from a glioma patient treated with radiotherapy, temozolomide or both. The CDR3 reads CASSLYQGGAFF. The CDR3 coding sequence is TGTGCCAGCAGTTTATACCAGGGGGGGGCTTTCTTT.